The clone carrying this TCR beta chain was counted between two and nine times. Its cognate antigen is unknown. The V and J ends lost 6 bases and 3 bases, in that order; junction bases with no gene match: 5. Germline V lookup: CDR1 SQVTM, CDR2 ANQGSEA. CDR3 length: 12 residues. The data belong to a study of post-analysis software for immune sequencing data. Overall study findings and caveats: About 5 TRBV segments (TRBV5-6, TRBV5-1 and TRBV20-1 among them) occurred more frequently in patients than in controls. In multiple sclerosis, normalized Chao1 diversity was significantly below that of controls.

Unique-molecular-identifier-tagged TCR beta cDNA libraries were used. TCRdb re-analysed the PCR reads in MiXCR, keeping a single row per CDR3 protein. The table has over 700,000 distinct CDR3 sequences, approximately 30% seen once; the top ten hold around 0.56%. The genes are TRBV29-1 and TRBJ2-7; 7 bases fit TRBD2. The clonotype comes from a girl under 18 with multiple sclerosis. The sequencing sample was made of blood. The CDR3 sequence is CSVAPGGYEQYF. DNA for the CDR3: TGCAGCGTAGCCCCGGGGGGCTACGAGCAGTACTTC.